One T cell receptor beta chain is described in this entry. Its target antigen remains unknown. The input lacks base qualities; no much larger clone sits a single base away. CDR1 PRHDT and CDR2 FYEKMQ are derived from the germline V gene (reference sequence). From the cysteine through the phenylalanine, the CDR3 covers 13 amino acids. Kept here is only the CDR3 DNA, which spans 39 bases and is read in frame from base 1. The junction shows trimming of 8 bases on V and 2 bases on J, and the gene matches do not reach 2 bases of it. This entry belongs to a study of OX40 agonist ivuxolimab in advanced cancers. With respect to the entire study: Ivuxolimab was an agonistic, fully human IgG2 monoclonal antibody directed against OX40 (CD134), a costimulatory receptor. Peripheral TCRbeta sequencing aimed to test whether ivuxolimab altered TCR sequence diversity and caused clonal T-cell expansion. Three dose-escalation patients achieved partial responses, one with hepatocellular carcinoma and two with cutaneous melanoma. Of the 50 to 55 dose-escalation patients, hepatocellular carcinoma was present in some 19, melanoma in about 15, renal cell carcinoma in 9 and head and neck cancer in 9. The paper describes the monotherapy dose-escalation part (N ≈ 49 patients) of the phase I trial of ivuxolimab. Intravenous ivuxolimab was administered to patients every 2 weeks at six dose levels: 0.01, 0.1, 0.3, 1.5, 3 and 10 mg/kg. Prior anti-PD-1, anti-PD-L1 or anti-CTLA-4 therapy was permitted, and about two fifths of dose-escalation patients had received checkpoint inhibitors. A male proportion of roughly 80% and a mean age of 60 years, ranging from roughly 23 to 90, were recorded for the dose-escalation cohort.

Study-wide findings and limitations: Partial responders in the 0.1-3.0 mg/kg groups had among the lowest normalized peripheral clonal expansion, especially among CD8+ T cells. Antigen specificity was not determined for the clonally expanded peripheral T cells. After ivuxolimab, more expanded clones were found on average in CD8+ T cells than in CD4+ T cells. At doses of 0.1 to 3.0 mg/kg, clonal expansion of both CD4+ and CD8+ T cells in blood was seen between baseline and week 6. Low levels of normalized T-cell clonal expansion were also seen in some patients who did not respond.

To sequence the TCRbeta CDR3 region, genomic DNA was isolated from the sorted cells. TCRbeta CDR3 regions were sequenced using the immunoSEQ Assay. TCRdb limited this immuneACCESS table to in-frame rearrangements with V and J called. A share of clones is missing; checked studies link under half to unresolved V genes, and the rest is unexplained. The sample yields tens of thousands of clones; roughly nine tenths were counted once. The ten largest clones take up 3.5% to 5% of the sample. The trial excluded patients who had a history of autoimmune disease or were on systemic immunosuppression. In every dose cohort, peripheral blood was drawn for TCR sequencing at baseline, cycle 4 day 1, and cycle 7 day 1. The samples were drawn from a first-in-human, open-label, multicenter phase I dose-escalation trial of ivuxolimab. Adults with locally advanced or metastatic melanoma, renal cell, hepatocellular, or head and neck squamous cell carcinoma were enrolled in the trial. Before TCR sequencing, CD4+ and CD8+ T cells were separately sorted from peripheral blood.

This specimen consisted of CD4+ or CD8+ T cells sorted from blood, obtained in a trial of the OX40 agonist ivuxolimab. This TCR derives from an adult with an advanced solid tumor such as melanoma, head and neck, liver or kidney cancer. The V and J segments used are TRBV13 and TRBJ1-1; TRBD1 matches 10 bases in the middle. The DNA reads TGTGCCAGCGGGACAGGGGCCAACACTGAAGCTTTCTTT. Translated, it reads CASGTGANTEAFF. The full variable domain, completed from the reference TRBV13 and TRBJ1-1 proteins outside the CDR3, reads AAGVIQSPRHLIKEKRETATLKCYPIPRHDTVYWYQQGPGQDPQFLISFYEKMQSDKGSIPDRFSAQQFSDYHSELNMSSLELGDSALYFCASGTGANTEAFFGQGTRLTVV.